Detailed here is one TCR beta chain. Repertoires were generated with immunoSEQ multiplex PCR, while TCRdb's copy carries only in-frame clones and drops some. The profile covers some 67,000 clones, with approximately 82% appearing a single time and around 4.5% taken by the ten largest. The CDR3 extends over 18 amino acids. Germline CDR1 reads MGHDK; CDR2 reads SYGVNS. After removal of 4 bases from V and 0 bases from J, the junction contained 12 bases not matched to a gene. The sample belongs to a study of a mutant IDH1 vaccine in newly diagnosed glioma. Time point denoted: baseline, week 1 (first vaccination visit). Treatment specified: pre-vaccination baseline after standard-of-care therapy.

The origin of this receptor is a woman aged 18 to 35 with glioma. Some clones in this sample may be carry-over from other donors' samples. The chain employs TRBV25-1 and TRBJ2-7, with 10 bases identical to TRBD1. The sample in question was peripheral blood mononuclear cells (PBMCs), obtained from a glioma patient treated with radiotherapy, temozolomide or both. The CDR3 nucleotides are TGTGCCAGCAGTGCCACCGGGACAGGGGACTTCAGCTCCTACGAGCAGTACTTC. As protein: CASSATGTGDFSSYEQYF.